The source of this T cell receptor (beta chain) is a study of blood T cells in healthy people across ages. The V gene's germline CDR1 is MGHRA and CDR2 YSYEKL. V lost 3 bases and J lost 3; bases outside the gene matches: 14. CDR3 size: 17 residues. The use of a sample-barcoded 5' primer and a J-beta primer mix characterized a second PCR of roughly 6 to 11 cycles. TCRdb re-analysed the 5' RACE reads in MiXCR, keeping a single row per CDR3 protein. Of over a million distinct CDR3 sequences in the sample, roughly 45% are singletons; the top ten hold approximately 20%. There are many counts of this clonotype. Its target is unknown. Points from the study as a whole: TCR beta diversity was tightly associated with the proportion of naive T cells. It was held that diversity estimates obtained from one million T cells represented underestimates.

V is TRBV4-1 and J is TRBJ2-7; 7 bases line up with TRBD2. Sequencing was carried out using blood. This TCR derives from a woman aged 60 to 75 in good health. CDR3 coding DNA: TGCGCCAGCAGCCAGACATCCACCGGCGGGAGTTACTACGAGCAGTACTTC. It translates to CASSQTSTGGSYYEQYF.